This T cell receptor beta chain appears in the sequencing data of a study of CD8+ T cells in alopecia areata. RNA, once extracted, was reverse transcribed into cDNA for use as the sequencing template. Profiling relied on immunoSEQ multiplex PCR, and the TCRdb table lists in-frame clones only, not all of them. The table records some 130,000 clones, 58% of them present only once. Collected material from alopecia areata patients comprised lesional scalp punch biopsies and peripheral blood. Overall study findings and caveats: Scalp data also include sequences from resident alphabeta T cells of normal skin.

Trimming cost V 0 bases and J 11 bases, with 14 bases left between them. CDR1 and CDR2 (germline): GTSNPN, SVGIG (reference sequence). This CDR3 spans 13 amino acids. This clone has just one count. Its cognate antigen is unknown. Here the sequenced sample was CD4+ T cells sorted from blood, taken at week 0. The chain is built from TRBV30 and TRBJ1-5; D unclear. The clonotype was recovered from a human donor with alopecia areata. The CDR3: CAWSVLGESAQHF. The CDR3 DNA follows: TGTGCCTGGAGTGTACTAGGTGAATCAGCCCAGCATTTT. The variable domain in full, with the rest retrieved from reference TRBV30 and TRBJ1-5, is SQTIHQWPATLVQPVGSPLSLECTVEGTSNPNLYWYRQAAGRGLQLLFYSVGIGQISSEVPQNLSASRPQDRQFILSSKKLLLSDSGFYLCAWSVLGESAQHFGDGTRLSIL.